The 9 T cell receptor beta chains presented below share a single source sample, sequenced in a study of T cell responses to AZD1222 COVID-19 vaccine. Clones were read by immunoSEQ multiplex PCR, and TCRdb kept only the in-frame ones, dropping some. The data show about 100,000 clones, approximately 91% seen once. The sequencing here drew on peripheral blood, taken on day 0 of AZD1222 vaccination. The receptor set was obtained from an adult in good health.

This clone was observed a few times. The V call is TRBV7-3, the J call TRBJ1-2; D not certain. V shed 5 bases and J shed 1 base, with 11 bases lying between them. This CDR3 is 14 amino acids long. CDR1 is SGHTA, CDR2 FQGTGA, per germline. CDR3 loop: CASSPNVDNYGYTF. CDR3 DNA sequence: TGTGCCAGCAGCCCAAACGTTGATAACTATGGCTACACCTTC.

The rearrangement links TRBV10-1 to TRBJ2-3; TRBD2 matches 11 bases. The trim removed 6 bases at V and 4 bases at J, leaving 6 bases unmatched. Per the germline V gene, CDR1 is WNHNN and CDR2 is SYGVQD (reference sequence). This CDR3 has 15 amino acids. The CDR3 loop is CASSGLAGFADTQYF. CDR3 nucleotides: TGCGCCAGCAGCGGACTAGCGGGTTTCGCAGATACGCAGTATTTT.

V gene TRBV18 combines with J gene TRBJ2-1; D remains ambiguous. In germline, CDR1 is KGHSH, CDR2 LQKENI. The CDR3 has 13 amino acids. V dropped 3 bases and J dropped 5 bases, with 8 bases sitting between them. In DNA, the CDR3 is TGTGCCAGCTCACCGGGTCGAAACAATGAGCAGTTCTTC. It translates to CASSPGRNNEQFF.

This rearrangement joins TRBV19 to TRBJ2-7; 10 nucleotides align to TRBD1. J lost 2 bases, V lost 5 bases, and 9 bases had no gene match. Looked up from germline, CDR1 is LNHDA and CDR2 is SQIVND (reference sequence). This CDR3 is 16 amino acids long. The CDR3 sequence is CASSSNRDRGTYEQYF. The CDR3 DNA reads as TGTGCCAGTAGTTCCAACCGGGACAGGGGAACCTACGAGCAGTACTTC. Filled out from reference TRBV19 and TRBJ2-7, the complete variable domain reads DGGITQSPKYLFRKEGQNVTLSCEQNLNHDAMYWYRQDPGQGLRLIYYSQIVNDFQKGDIAEGYSVSREKKESFPLTVTSAQKNPTAFYLCASSSNRDRGTYEQYFGPGTRLTVT.

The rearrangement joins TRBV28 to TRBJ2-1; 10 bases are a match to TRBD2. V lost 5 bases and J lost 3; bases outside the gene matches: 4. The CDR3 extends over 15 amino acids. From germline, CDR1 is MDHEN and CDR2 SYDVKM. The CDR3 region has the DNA TGTGCCAGCAGTATAACTAGCGGGATCTACAATGAGCAGTTCTTC. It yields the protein CASSITSGIYNEQFF.

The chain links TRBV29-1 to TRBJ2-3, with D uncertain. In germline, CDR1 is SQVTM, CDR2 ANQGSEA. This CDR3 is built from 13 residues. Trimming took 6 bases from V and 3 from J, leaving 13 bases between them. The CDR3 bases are TGCAGCGTCCCACTGGGATCAACAGATACGCAGTATTTT. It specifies CSVPLGSTDTQYF.

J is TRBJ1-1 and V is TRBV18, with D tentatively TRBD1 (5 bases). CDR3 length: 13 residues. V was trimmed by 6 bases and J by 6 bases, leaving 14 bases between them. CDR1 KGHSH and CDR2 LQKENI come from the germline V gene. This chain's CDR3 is CASSTLGDAEAFF. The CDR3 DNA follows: TGTGCCAGCTCCACCCTGGGGGATGCTGAAGCTTTCTTT.

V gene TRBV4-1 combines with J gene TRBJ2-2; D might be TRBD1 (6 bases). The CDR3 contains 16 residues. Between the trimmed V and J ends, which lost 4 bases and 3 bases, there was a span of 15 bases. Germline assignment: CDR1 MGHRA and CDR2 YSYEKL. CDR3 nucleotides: TGCGCCAGCAGCCCGAGGGGGACCCAATACACCGGGGAGCTGTTTTTT. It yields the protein CASSPRGTQYTGELFF.

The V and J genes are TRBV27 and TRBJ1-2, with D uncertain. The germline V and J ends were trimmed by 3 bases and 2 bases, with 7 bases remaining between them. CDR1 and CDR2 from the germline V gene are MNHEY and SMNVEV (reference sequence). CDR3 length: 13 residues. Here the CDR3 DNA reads TGTGCCAGCAGTTTCGGTCGGAACTATGGCTACACCTTC. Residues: CASSFGRNYGYTF.